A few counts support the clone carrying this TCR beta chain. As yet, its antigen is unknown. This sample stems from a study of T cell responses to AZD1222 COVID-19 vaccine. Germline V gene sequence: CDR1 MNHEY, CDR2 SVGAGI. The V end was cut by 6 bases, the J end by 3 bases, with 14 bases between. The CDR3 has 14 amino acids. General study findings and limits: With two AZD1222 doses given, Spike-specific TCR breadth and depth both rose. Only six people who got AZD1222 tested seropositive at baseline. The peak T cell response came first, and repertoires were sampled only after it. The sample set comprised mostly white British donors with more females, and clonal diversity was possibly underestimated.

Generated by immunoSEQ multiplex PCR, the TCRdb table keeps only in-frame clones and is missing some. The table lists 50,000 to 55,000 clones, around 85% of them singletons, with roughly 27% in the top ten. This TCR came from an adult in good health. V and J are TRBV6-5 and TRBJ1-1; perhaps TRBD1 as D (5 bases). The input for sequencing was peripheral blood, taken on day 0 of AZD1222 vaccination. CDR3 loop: CASRPGLHHTEAFF. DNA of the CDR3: TGTGCCAGCAGACCGGGACTACACCACACTGAAGCTTTCTTT.